These 22 T cell receptor beta chains were sequenced from one sample in a study of T cell responses to AZD1222 COVID-19 vaccine. The assay was immunoSEQ multiplex PCR, and TCRdb's table has in-frame clones only and misses some. The top ten clones hold less than 3.5% of a sample with 120,000 or so clones, around 87% of them seen once. Sequences were derived from peripheral blood, sampled 28 days after the second AZD1222 dose. These receptors all come from an adult who received the AZD1222 COVID-19 vaccine.

This chain uses TRBV7-9 with TRBJ1-2; D unclear. CDR1 and CDR2 from the germline V gene are SEHNR and FQNEAQ (reference sequence). V was cut by 5 bases and J by 6 bases, with 7 bases left in between. This CDR3 has 11 residues. The CDR3 protein is CASSIRDGYTF. The CDR3, as DNA: TGTGCCAGCAGCATAAGGGATGGCTACACCTTC.

The V and J genes are TRBV7-2 and TRBJ1-6; 9 bases are shared with TRBD1. The V segment lost 5 bases and the J segment 9 bases; nucleotides outside the gene matches: 8. The CDR3 sequence is 15 residues long. Germline CDR1 and CDR2: SGHTA and FQGNSA. The CDR3 is CASSPRDRVTSPLHF. The CDR3, as DNA: TGTGCCAGCAGCCCCCGGGACAGGGTAACTTCACCCCTCCACTTT.

This sequence joins TRBV3-1 (or the pseudogene TRBV3-2) and TRBJ2-7; 9 bases match TRBD2. V shed 4 bases and J 1 base; nucleotides not matched to a gene: 2. The germline V gene encodes CDR1 LGHDT and CDR2 YNNKEL (reference sequence). This CDR3 contains 14 residues. The CDR3 region has the DNA TGTGCCAGCAGCCGACTAGCGGAGTCCTACGAGCAGTACTTC. It translates to CASSRLAESYEQYF.

V is TRBV19 and J is TRBJ1-1; no clear D gene. V was cut by 7 bases and J by 8 bases, with 23 bases left in between. Germline-derived CDR1 and CDR2 are LNHDA and SQIVND (reference sequence). The length of the CDR3 is 15 residues. The CDR3 nucleotides read TGTGCCAGTACCCGCTGGGGAGGCGGCCATGGAGAAGCTTTCTTT. Protein sequence: CASTRWGGGHGEAFF. Together with reference TRBV19 and TRBJ1-1, the CDR3 gives the full variable domain: DGGITQSPKYLFRKEGQNVTLSCEQNLNHDAMYWYRQDPGQGLRLIYYSQIVNDFQKGDIAEGYSVSREKKESFPLTVTSAQKNPTAFYLCASTRWGGGHGEAFFGQGTRLTVV.

This rearrangement joins TRBV7-9 to TRBJ2-1; D tentatively reads TRBD1 or TRBD2 (6 bases each). The V and J ends lost 1 base and 6 bases respectively, with 22 bases between them. The CDR3 consists of 18 residues. Germline CDR1 is SEHNR and CDR2 is FQNEAQ (reference sequence). The CDR3 sequence: CASSLEAYRVGRSNEQFF. CDR3 coding DNA: TGTGCCAGCAGCTTAGAAGCTTACAGGGTCGGGAGAAGCAATGAGCAGTTCTTC.

The chain joins TRBV2 to TRBJ1-2; tentatively, D is TRBD1 (6 bases). CDR3 length equals 15 residues. Germline CDR1 is SNHLY and CDR2 is FYNNEI. The V end was cut by 5 bases, the J end by 1 base, with 14 bases between. As DNA, the CDR3 is TGTGCCAGCAGTAGGGACCGGGGGCGTAACTATGGCTACACCTTC. Residues: CASSRDRGRNYGYTF.

This chain connects TRBV7-9 to TRBJ2-1; D unclear. Trimming cost V 5 bases and J 5 bases, with 13 bases left between them. From germline, CDR1 is SEHNR and CDR2 FQNEAQ (reference sequence). The CDR3 runs to 14 residues. CDR3 nucleotides: TGTGCCAGCAGCCGGACCAAACAGAACAATGAGCAGTTCTTC. Encoded protein: CASSRTKQNNEQFF.

V and J are TRBV27 and TRBJ1-1; D not resolved. Germline values: CDR1 MNHEY, CDR2 SMNVEV (reference sequence). This CDR3 has 13 amino acids. Trimming removed 3 bases at V and 2 bases at J, with 7 bases between. CDR3 DNA sequence: TGTGCCAGCAGTTTCGCGCTCAACACTGAAGCTTTCTTT. Its protein product is CASSFALNTEAFF.

This sequence joins TRBV25-1 and TRBJ1-2, with D unclear. Trimming pared 1 base from V and 4 bases from J, leaving 7 bases between. Germline CDR1 is MGHDK and CDR2 is SYGVNS. The CDR3 is made up of 13 amino acids. CDR3 residues: CASSEWAFYGYTF. The CDR3 DNA is TGTGCCAGCAGTGAATGGGCATTCTATGGCTACACCTTC.

This chain links TRBV9 with TRBJ2-5; D unclear. Deletions cut 3 bases from V and 5 bases from J, with 11 bases between. Germline V gene sequence: CDR1 SGDLS, CDR2 YYNGEE. The CDR3 has 13 residues. The CDR3 here is CASSASRSETQYF. The CDR3 DNA is TGTGCCAGCAGCGCCTCCCGATCGGAGACCCAGTACTTC.

This clone has only one observation. The rearrangement joins TRBV19 to TRBJ2-5; D is perhaps TRBD1 or TRBD2 (5 bases each). Germline V gene sequence: CDR1 LNHDA, CDR2 SQIVND (reference sequence). The CDR3 extends over 13 amino acids. V shed 9 bases and J shed 2 bases, with 13 bases lying between them. Here the CDR3 reads CASRPGPQETQYF. The CDR3 region has the DNA TGTGCCAGCCGCCCGGGACCTCAAGAGACCCAGTACTTC.

The gene calls are TRBV6-2 or TRBV6-3 and TRBJ2-3; D unresolved. The CDR3 consists of 14 residues. Trimming shortened V by 2 bases and J by 4 bases, and 10 bases separated the two germline ends. Germline lookup yields CDR1 MNHEY and CDR2 SVGEGT. CDR3 nucleotides: TGTGCCAGCAGTTACCCCCAGGATCCAGATACGCAGTATTTT. Protein product: CASSYPQDPDTQYF.

V and J are TRBV4-1 and TRBJ1-6, with D possibly being TRBD1 (6 bases). V was trimmed by 4 bases and J by 6 bases, leaving 16 bases between them. This CDR3 has 16 amino acids. From germline, CDR1 is MGHRA and CDR2 YSYEKL. CDR3 loop: CASSRETGTPNSPLHF. CDR3 DNA sequence: TGCGCCAGCAGCCGAGAGACCGGGACACCTAATTCACCCCTCCACTTT.

The V gene is TRBV18, the J gene TRBJ2-7; tentatively, D is TRBD1 (6 bases). Germline values: CDR1 KGHSH, CDR2 LQKENI. With 2 bases removed from V and 2 bases from J, the gap between germline ends came to 10 bases. The CDR3 extends over 14 amino acids. Here the CDR3 reads CASSPWDKTYEQYF. The CDR3, as DNA: TGTGCCAGCTCACCATGGGACAAAACCTACGAGCAGTACTTC.

The rearrangement uses TRBV30 and TRBJ1-3; D is unresolved. CDR1 is GTSNPN and CDR2 is SVGIG in the germline V gene (reference sequence). This CDR3 has 14 amino acids. V lost 3 bases and J 1 base, leaving 10 bases between the germline ends. The CDR3 region is CAWSRTASGNTIYF. DNA of the CDR3: TGTGCCTGGAGCCGGACTGCATCTGGAAACACCATATATTTT.

The V gene is TRBV27, the J gene TRBJ1-4; 7 bases are shared with TRBD1. Germline V gene sequence: CDR1 MNHEY, CDR2 SMNVEV (reference sequence). This CDR3 region has 14 residues. V shed 5 bases and J 7 bases; nucleotides not matched to a gene: 7. The DNA for the CDR3 is TGTGCCAGCAGTCCTCTGACAGGGTTTGAAAAACTGTTTTTT. It specifies CASSPLTGFEKLFF.

This clone was counted only a few times. The gene calls are TRBV2 and TRBJ2-7; TRBD1 matches 10 bases. Germline CDR1 is SNHLY and CDR2 is FYNNEI. The CDR3 spans 12 residues. V was clipped by 8 bases and J by 6 bases; unmatched bases: 4. Here the CDR3 reads CASSGTGVEQYF. DNA of the CDR3: TGTGCCAGCTCTGGGACAGGGGTCGAGCAGTACTTC.

This clone was counted once. CDR3 amino acids: CASRGTGKGFSPLHF. The CDR3 DNA follows: TGTGCCAGCCGGGGGACAGGGAAAGGGTTTTCACCCCTCCACTTT. V is TRBV28 and J is TRBJ1-6, with 9 bases fitting TRBD1. CDR1 is MDHEN, CDR2 SYDVKM, per germline. This CDR3 is built from 15 residues. V lost 8 bases and J lost 9; bases outside the gene matches: 11.

The V and J genes are TRBV15 and TRBJ1-5, with D possibly matching TRBD1 (6 bases). The CDR3 has 15 residues. Germline V gene data show CDR1 as LNHNV and CDR2 as YYDKDF (reference sequence). Trimming took 1 base from V and 4 from J, leaving 11 bases between them. CDR3 region: CATSRVGTGNQPQHF. The CDR3 bases are TGTGCCACCAGCAGAGTGGGTACAGGGAATCAGCCCCAGCATTTT.

This rearrangement joins TRBV11-2 to TRBJ1-6; 10 bases align to TRBD1. J was trimmed by 7 bases and V by 5 bases; bases with no gene match: 2. CDR3 size: 14 residues. Germline V gene lookup returns CDR1 SGHAT and CDR2 FQNNGV. The CDR3, as DNA: TGTGCCAGCAGCGGGACAGGGGACAATTCACCCCTCCACTTT. Its protein is CASSGTGDNSPLHF.

This chain joins TRBV6-5 and TRBJ1-5, with D possibly matching TRBD1 (5 bases). Trimming removed 6 bases from V and 2 bases from J, with 11 bases in between. Per germline, CDR1 MNHEY and CDR2 SVGAGI. This CDR3 is built from 14 residues. The CDR3 DNA sequence: TGTGCCAGCAGCCCCGGGGACCGCAATCAGCCCCAGCATTTT. As protein: CASSPGDRNQPQHF.

This rearrangement joins TRBV11-2 to TRBJ2-2; TRBD1 aligns across 8 bases. This CDR3 has 16 amino acids. Germline values: CDR1 SGHAT, CDR2 FQNNGV. Losses at the gene ends were 4 bases for V and 0 bases for J; bases not matched to a gene: 4. The CDR3 loop is CASSSPGGTNTGELFF. The CDR3 nucleotides are TGTGCCAGCAGCTCTCCAGGGGGCACGAACACCGGGGAGCTGTTTTTT.